This TCR beta chain was sequenced for a study of T cell clonality in common variable immunodeficiency. Blood came from CVID subjects not ill and not taking immunomodulatory or immunosuppressive medication. Study conclusions and caveats: Reportedly, TCR beta sequences from common variable immunodeficiency showed fewer deletions and N-nucleotide insertions. Shared TCRbeta clones were fewer between CVID subjects than controls.

The protocol was immunoSEQ multiplex PCR, while the TCRdb copy is restricted to in-frame clones and leaves out a portion. The sample presents 25,000 to 30,000 clones, none singletons. The CDR3 covers 13 residues. Germline CDR1 reads SGHVS; CDR2 reads FQNEAQ. Deletions cut 5 bases from V and 0 bases from J, with 7 bases between. This clone has a count of ten or more. Its cognate antigen is unknown. The read finishes 3 residues shy of the CDR3 end, and the germline J gene is used to complete it. The rearrangement uses TRBV7-8 and TRBJ1-1; no reliable D call. Sequenced sample: peripheral blood mononuclear cells. The TCR was taken from a human donor with common variable immunodeficiency. The CDR3 DNA, read in part, is TGTGCCAGCAGCGCCCGGGTGAACACTGAA. Encoded protein: CASSARVNTE. The full CDR3 protein reads CASSARVNTEAFF. Supplemented by reference TRBV7-8 and TRBJ1-1, the full variable domain reads GAGVSQSPRYKVAKRGQDVALRCDPISGHVSLFWYQQALGQGPEFLTYFQNEAQLDKSGLPSDRFFAERPEGSVSTLKIQRTQQEDSAVYLCASSARVNTEAFFGQGTRLTVV.